This T cell receptor beta chain was identified during a study of CD8+CD57+ T cells in acquired aplastic anemia. Across the study: Quantities of DNA derived from sorted CD4+ and CD8+ cells averaged approximately 3.5 ug. Study-wide points: Shared by patients and controls, 25 to 30 CD8+ CDR3s were abundant in patients.

By flow cytometry, patients selected for sequencing had shown an expansion of CD8+CD57+ cells. Diagnosis of severe acquired aplastic anemia applied to all patients. When blood sampling took place, the patients had received no therapy. Investigators profiled TCR beta VDJ and CDR3 from genomic DNA template. From the reads, TCRdb called clonotypes with MiXCR, one entry per CDR3 protein. The data hold roughly 170,000 distinct CDR3 sequences, with approximately 48% observed a single time. A word on this clonotype: Its antigen remains unknown.

Looked up from germline, CDR1 is SNHLY and CDR2 is FYNNEI. The CDR3 runs to 14 residues. V was pared by 3 bases and J by 0 bases, with 6 bases between. The chain has TRBV2 and TRBJ1-3; no clear D. This TCR derives from a human donor with aplastic anemia. Sequences were obtained from sorted CD4+, CD8+, or CD8+CD57+ T cells (not recorded which) from PBMCs. CDR3 in DNA: TGTGCCAGCAGTGAGGGGTTCTCTGGAAACACCATATATTTT. The encoded protein is CASSEGFSGNTIYF.